Following are 21 T cell receptor beta chains from one sample sequenced in a study of T-cell reconstitution after alpha-beta-depleted transplantation in children. Unique molecular identifiers were incorporated during preparation of the TCRbeta library. TCRdb re-derived calls from the PCR reads in MiXCR, one entry per CDR3 protein. The repertoire includes 250,000 to 300,000 distinct CDR3 sequences, around a tenth of them detected once, and 23% sits in the top ten. The sample consisted of peripheral blood, taken 180 days after TCRalphabeta/CD19-depleted stem cell transplant. These receptors were collected from a male patient between 2 and 15 years old who had a stem cell transplant for chronic granulomatous disease, so the T cells may come from the graft donor.

On this clonotype: The junction differs from germline at one of its ends, possibly a read error. This chain joins TRBV3-1 and TRBJ2-1, with a tentative D call TRBD2 (6 bases). The CDR3 is made up of 18 amino acids. Germline assignment: CDR1 LGHDT and CDR2 YNNKEL (reference sequence). The CDR3 DNA reads TGTGCCTGCAGCCAAGAGTTGTTCGCAGCGGGTGAATACAATGAGCAGTTCTTC. It encodes CACSQELFAAGEYNEQFF.

This clonotype was seen many times. This sequence joins TRBV7-9 and TRBJ2-7, with 10 positions matching TRBD2. The CDR3 spans 16 residues. CDR1 is SEHNR and CDR2 is FQNEAQ in the germline V gene (reference sequence). V was clipped by 5 bases and J by 7 bases; unmatched bases: 14. CDR3 sequence: CASSLTGTSASREQYF. Here the CDR3 DNA reads TGTGCCAGCAGCCTGACCGGGACTAGCGCCTCGAGGGAGCAGTACTTC.

This clonotype came up many times. The chain combines TRBV5-5 with TRBJ2-3; the D gene is possibly TRBD2 (6 bases). In germline, CDR1 is SGHKS, CDR2 YYEKEE (reference sequence). This CDR3 spans 17 amino acids. V lost 4 bases to trimming and J lost 0 bases, with 18 bases between them. The CDR3 spells CASSPWRGAGSTDTQYF. CDR3 in DNA: TGTGCCAGCAGCCCGTGGAGGGGAGCAGGGAGCACAGATACGCAGTATTTT.

Of note for this clonotype: This may come from a read error, since a much larger clone is one base off. This chain uses TRBV29-1 with TRBJ2-1; tentative D call: TRBD1 (5 bases). CDR1 and CDR2 from the germline V gene are SQVTM and ANQGSEA. The CDR3 contains 11 residues. CDR3 in DNA: TGCAGCGTTGCCAGGGCTAGTGAGCGGTTCTTC. It translates to CSVARASERFF.

The sample holds a few counts of this clonotype. V and J are TRBV27 and TRBJ2-2; D call uncertain. CDR3 length: 14 amino acids. Germline CDR1 and CDR2: MNHEY and SMNVEV (reference sequence). Trimming shortened V by 6 bases and J by 6 bases, and 14 bases separated the two germline ends. CDR3 coding DNA: TGTGCCAGCAGCCCACACTCACCGGCCGGGGAGCTGTTTTTT. Translating gives CASSPHSPAGELFF.

This clonotype occurred many times. The chain carries TRBV5-1 and TRBJ1-1; D is undetermined. The CDR3 contains 14 residues. The ends were cut back, 0 bases at V and 0 bases at J, with 6 bases in the middle. Germline V gives CDR1 SGHRS, CDR2 YFSETQ. The DNA for the CDR3 is TGCGCCAGCAGCTTGGTGGGTGTGAACACTGAAGCTTTCTTT. This codes for CASSLVGVNTEAFF.

This clonotype was counted ten times or more. The chain links TRBV5-1 to TRBJ2-2; TRBD1 aligns across 8 bases. Germline loops: CDR1 SGHRS, CDR2 YFSETQ. The CDR3 totals 15 residues. With 5 bases clipped from V and 0 bases from J, the junction kept 3 bases outside the gene matches. Written as DNA, the CDR3 is TGCGCCAGCAGTCGACAGGGGCCGAACACCGGGGAGCTGTTTTTT. Translating gives CASSRQGPNTGELFF.

This clonotype was counted many times. The chain is built from TRBV5-1 and TRBJ2-5, with D maybe TRBD1 (6 bases). Between the trimmed V and J ends, which lost 0 bases and 5 bases, there was a span of 17 bases. Germline assignment: CDR1 SGHRS and CDR2 YFSETQ. The CDR3 consists of 16 residues. The CDR3 coding sequence is TGCGCCAGCAGCTTGGGAGGGGGACGTACCCAGGAGACCCAGTACTTC. Amino acid sequence: CASSLGGGRTQETQYF.

Points on this clonotype: One base away lies a much larger clone, so this may be a sequencing read error. The V and J genes are TRBV7-6 and TRBJ2-2, with D tentatively TRBD2 (6 bases). The CDR3 spans 16 residues. Germline V gene sequence: CDR1 SGHVS, CDR2 FNYEAQ. This CDR3 reads CASSLPRGPNTGELIF. The CDR3, as DNA: TGTGCCAGCAGCCTCCCGCGGGGACCGAACACCGGGGAGCTGATTTTT.

This clonotype was found many times. The V and J genes are TRBV6-5 and TRBJ2-3, with D unresolved. V dropped 4 bases and J dropped 1 base, with 12 bases sitting between them. The CDR3 runs 15 residues. Germline V gene sequence: CDR1 MNHEY, CDR2 SVGAGI. The CDR3 DNA follows: TGTGCCAGCAGTTTTACCGCCTCGGGCACAGATACGCAGTATTTT. Residues: CASSFTASGTDTQYF.

In this sample, this clonotype turned up many times. The chain uses TRBV28 and TRBJ1-2, with D hard to call. CDR3 length: 13 amino acids. Germline V lookup: CDR1 MDHEN, CDR2 SYDVKM. With 2 bases removed from V and 6 bases from J, the gap between germline ends came to 10 bases. The CDR3 region has the DNA TGTGCCAGCAGTTTAGCCGGCCATGATGGCTACACCTTC. Translation: CASSLAGHDGYTF.

This clonotype was detected many times. The V and J genes are TRBV20-1 and TRBJ2-5; D gene uncertain. The CDR3 spans 12 residues. The germline CDR1 and CDR2 sequences are DFQATT and SNEGSKA (reference sequence). The V and J ends lost 3 bases and 5 bases respectively, with 10 bases between them. The CDR3 here is CSARFRVETQYF. CDR3 nucleotides: TGCAGTGCTAGGTTTCGGGTCGAGACCCAGTACTTC.

This clonotype was picked up many times. The V gene is TRBV29-1, the J gene TRBJ2-1, with D perhaps being TRBD1 or TRBD2 (5 bases each). This CDR3 is built from 12 residues. Germline loops: CDR1 SQVTM, CDR2 ANQGSEA. V was clipped by 6 bases and J by 5 bases, with 11 bases between them. The CDR3 sequence is CSVRDGNNEQFF. The CDR3 DNA is TGCAGCGTCCGGGACGGAAACAATGAGCAGTTCTTC.

This clonotype was counted ten times or more. The V gene is TRBV29-1, the J gene TRBJ2-1; TRBD1 might be the D (6 bases). Trimming stripped 4 bases from V and 10 bases from J, with 11 bases between. Germline V gives CDR1 SQVTM, CDR2 ANQGSEA. The CDR3 contains 11 residues. CDR3 sequence: CSVGSTGEQFF. The CDR3 DNA reads TGCAGCGTTGGTTCCACAGGGGAGCAGTTCTTC.

There are many counts of this clonotype. This chain's CDR3 is CASSPGTASWNYGYTF. The CDR3 DNA reads as TGCGCCAGCAGTCCCGGGACAGCCAGTTGGAACTATGGCTACACCTTC. The chain carries TRBV4-1 and TRBJ1-2; 7 bases align to TRBD1. The CDR3 covers 16 residues. The germline V gene has CDR1 MGHRA and CDR2 YSYEKL. The V gene end was trimmed by 6 bases and the J gene end by 2 bases; junction bases not matched to a gene: 12.

This clonotype was seen only a few times. The J gene is TRBJ2-1, the V gene TRBV28; possibly TRBD2 for D (6 bases). CDR3 length equals 15 residues. The germline V gene has CDR1 MDHEN and CDR2 SYDVKM. Deletions cut 6 bases from V and 6 bases from J, with 18 bases between. In nucleotides, the CDR3 is TGTGCCAGCAGCCCCTTCCCGGGAGCCTCCAATGAGCAGTTCTTC. This codes for CASSPFPGASNEQFF.

The sample holds many counts of this clonotype. V is TRBV2 and J is TRBJ2-5; TRBD1 agrees at 7 bases. Germline V gives CDR1 SNHLY, CDR2 FYNNEI. The CDR3 runs to 13 residues. V shed 7 bases and J 3 bases; nucleotides not matched to a gene: 5. The CDR3, as DNA: TGTGCCAGCACCCCGGGACAGAAAGAGACCCAGTACTTC. Protein product: CASTPGQKETQYF. The full variable domain, rest sourced from reference TRBV2 and TRBJ2-5, is EPEVTQTPSHQVTQMGQEVILRCVPISNHLYFYWYRQILGQKVEFLVSFYNNEISEKSEIFDDQFSVERPDGSNFTLKIRSTKLEDSAMYFCASTPGQKETQYFGPGTRLLVL.

This clonotype was found many times. The chain links TRBV29-1 to TRBJ1-3, with D perhaps matching TRBD1 (6 bases). V shed 3 bases and J shed 2 bases, with 8 bases lying between them. The CDR3 is 13 residues long. Germline CDR1 SQVTM, CDR2 ANQGSEA. The CDR3 DNA is TGCAGCGTTGAGGACAGTACTGGAAACACCATATATTTT. This translates into CSVEDSTGNTIYF.

This clonotype came up many times. The V gene is TRBV25-1, the J gene TRBJ2-5, with a tentative D call TRBD2 (5 bases). Germline values: CDR1 MGHDK, CDR2 SYGVNS. V was trimmed by 4 bases and J by 2 bases, leaving 11 bases between them. The CDR3 has 14 residues. This CDR3 reads CASSAPGWQETQYF. CDR3 nucleotides: TGTGCCAGCAGTGCTCCGGGATGGCAAGAGACCCAGTACTTC.

This clonotype was seen a few times. The chain couples TRBV7-9 to TRBJ2-7, with D uncertain. Trimming pared 3 bases from V and 3 bases from J, leaving 9 bases between. The germline CDR1 and CDR2 sequences are SEHNR and FQNEAQ (reference sequence). CDR3 size: 13 residues. The CDR3: CASSLDDHYEQYF. The CDR3 DNA follows: TGTGCCAGCAGCTTGGACGACCACTACGAGCAGTACTTC.

This chain joins TRBV4-1 and TRBJ2-7, with a possible D match to TRBD2 (6 bases). V shed 2 bases and J shed 2 bases, with 22 bases lying between them. The length of the CDR3 is 18 residues. Germline CDR1 is MGHRA and CDR2 is YSYEKL. The CDR3 coding sequence is TGCGCCAGCAGCCAAAGGTCTCACGGGACTCCCACCCCCTACGAGCAGTACTTC. Amino acids: CASSQRSHGTPTPYEQYF.